These 23 T cell receptor beta chains share one sample of origin, sequenced in a study of immune heterogeneity within non-small cell lung tumors. TCR beta CDR3 regions came from multiplex PCR with 32 forward V and 13 reverse J primers. TCRdb ran MiXCR on the multiplex PCR reads and lists one entry per CDR3 protein. The sample lists some 10,000 distinct CDR3 sequences, 30% to 35% occurring once. For each sample, template was roughly 640 ng of bulk tumor genomic DNA. Spaced far apart, several biopsies were taken from each primary tumor during surgery. Surgery that was curative in intent was performed on patients with untreated, newly diagnosed non-small cell lung cancer. Sequencing was performed on lung tumor tissue. The receptors here all came from a man between 60 and 75 years old with non-small cell lung cancer.

This clonotype was detected many times. This chain connects TRBV5-5 to TRBJ2-7; TRBD2 aligns across 13 bases. Germline CDR1 and CDR2: SGHKS and YYEKEE (reference sequence). The CDR3 totals 15 residues. V lost 4 bases to trimming and J lost 4 bases; unmatched junction nucleotides: 5. The DNA of the CDR3 is TGTGCCAGCAGCCGGACTAGCGGGAGTCGGTACGAGCAGTACTTC. Translated: CASSRTSGSRYEQYF.

This clonotype was recorded many times. V and J are TRBV11-3 and TRBJ1-3; no reliable D call. Per the germline V gene, CDR1 is SGHNT and CDR2 is YENEEA. The CDR3 is 15 residues long. The V and J ends lost 2 bases and 2 bases respectively, with 10 bases between them. The CDR3 DNA reads TGTGCCAGCAGCTTAACGCCTAGCCCTGGAAACACCATATATTTT. As protein: CASSLTPSPGNTIYF.

This rearrangement joins TRBV18 to TRBJ1-1; D remains unclear. Germline-derived CDR1 and CDR2 are KGHSH and LQKENI. V lost 0 bases to trimming and J lost 3 bases, with 5 bases between them. The CDR3 loop spans 13 amino acids. The CDR3 loop reads CASSPPSDTEAFF. The CDR3 region has the DNA TGTGCCAGCTCACCACCCAGCGACACTGAAGCTTTCTTT.

This clonotype ranks as large. The rearrangement links TRBV11-1 to TRBJ1-1; D not certain. Germline CDR1 SGHAT, CDR2 FQDESV (reference sequence). Deletions cut 1 base from V and 0 bases from J, with 9 bases between. This CDR3 contains 15 residues. Here the CDR3 reads CASSLGPGLNTEAFF. The CDR3 region has the DNA TGTGCCAGCAGCTTAGGTCCGGGCCTGAACACTGAAGCTTTCTTT.

The chain has TRBV6-2 or TRBV6-3 and TRBJ1-2; D gene uncertain. Germline V gives CDR1 MNHEY, CDR2 SVGEGT. V shed 6 bases and J shed 4 bases, with 18 bases lying between them. This CDR3 has 15 amino acids. The DNA of the CDR3 is TGTGCCAGCAGCCAACGGTCCCTTTCGGGCTATGGCTACACCTTC. This gives the protein CASSQRSLSGYGYTF.

The chain joins TRBV6-1 to TRBJ2-7; D is undetermined. This CDR3 has 11 residues. Per the germline V gene, CDR1 is MNHNS and CDR2 is SASEGT. The germline V and J ends were trimmed by 4 bases and 6 bases, with 7 bases remaining between them. CDR3 loop: CASSAGSEQYF. In nucleotides, the CDR3 is TGTGCCAGCAGTGCGGGTTCCGAGCAGTACTTC.

The chain has TRBV18 and TRBJ1-2; no definite D call. This CDR3 region has 16 residues. V lost 0 bases, J lost 3 bases, and 14 bases lay in between. Germline CDR1 reads KGHSH; CDR2 reads LQKENI. Here the CDR3 reads CASSPPSAGNYYGYTF. CDR3 DNA sequence: TGTGCCAGCTCACCACCGTCCGCAGGCAACTACTATGGCTACACCTTC.

This clonotype has a count of ten or more. The chain joins TRBV4-2 to TRBJ1-4; TRBD1 might be the D (5 bases). CDR3 length: 15 amino acids. Germline V gives CDR1 LGHNA, CDR2 YNFKEQ. V was clipped by 1 base and J by 5 bases, with 11 bases between them. CDR3 protein: CASSQGTPPNEKLFF. CDR3 sequence (DNA): TGTGCCAGCAGCCAAGGGACACCACCAAATGAAAAACTGTTTTTT.

In its sample, this clonotype was seen many times. The chain carries TRBV4-1 and TRBJ2-5; TRBD2 aligns across 7 bases. The J segment lost 5 bases and the V segment lost 0 bases, leaving 6 bases of the junction unmatched. The V gene's germline CDR1 is MGHRA and CDR2 YSYEKL. The CDR3 runs to 15 residues. The CDR3 sequence: CASSQDQGGKETQYF. DNA for the CDR3: TGCGCCAGCAGCCAAGATCAGGGAGGGAAGGAGACCCAGTACTTC.

This chain links TRBV6-1 with TRBJ1-1; D not resolved. There are 13 residues in the CDR3. The germline gives CDR1 MNHNS, CDR2 SASEGT. V was clipped by 5 bases and J by 5 bases, with 12 bases between them. CDR3 in amino acids: CASSQQIRTEAFF. For the CDR3, the DNA is TGTGCCAGCAGTCAACAGATAAGGACTGAAGCTTTCTTT.

This clonotype was found many times. This chain connects TRBV27 to TRBJ2-1; 8 bases line up with TRBD1. Germline CDR1 is MNHEY and CDR2 is SMNVEV (reference sequence). With V trimmed by 6 bases and J by 7 bases, 8 bases remained unmatched. The CDR3 has 14 amino acids. As DNA, the CDR3 is TGTGCCAGCAGGAGGACAGGGTTTGTGAATGAGCAGTTCTTC. This codes for CASRRTGFVNEQFF.

The chain has TRBV7-9 and TRBJ2-3, with D possibly matching TRBD1 (6 bases). The CDR3 has 16 amino acids. Trimming left V 4 bases short and J 9 bases short, with 23 bases between. Germline lookup yields CDR1 SEHNR and CDR2 FQNEAQ (reference sequence). Here the CDR3 reads CASSSDSSSLHRTQYF. The CDR3 nucleotides are TGTGCCAGCAGCTCGGACAGTAGCTCACTTCATAGAACGCAGTATTTT.

This clonotype rates as medium-sized. The chain couples TRBV27 to TRBJ2-2, with D tentatively TRBD1 (5 bases). V was trimmed by 5 bases and J by 3 bases, leaving 19 bases between them. This CDR3 is 17 amino acids long. From germline, CDR1 is MNHEY and CDR2 SMNVEV (reference sequence). The CDR3 sequence is CASSHRDNEGDTGELFF. The DNA of the CDR3 is TGTGCCAGCAGTCATCGAGACAACGAAGGGGACACCGGGGAGCTGTTTTTT.

A remark on this clonotype: A much larger clone lies a single base off, so this may be a read error. Without the conserved terminal phenylalanine or tryptophan, this CDR3 likely stems from a read error. The genes are TRBV6-2 or TRBV6-3 and TRBJ1-2; the D is unclear. V shed 5 bases and J shed 4 bases, with 23 bases lying between them. The germline V gene has CDR1 MNHEY and CDR2 SVGEGT. The CDR3 sequence is 17 residues long. The CDR3 loop reads CASSQLGLGSTFYGYTS. The CDR3 bases are TGTGCCAGCAGTCAGCTGGGGTTAGGGAGTACTTTCTATGGCTACACCTCC.

This clonotype is judged medium-sized (0.01 to 0.1%). The CDR3 DNA sequence: TGTGCCTGGAGTGTCCAGCAGGGCTATGGCTACACCTTC. Translating gives CAWSVQQGYGYTF. The V call is TRBV30, the J call TRBJ1-2, with D perhaps TRBD1 (5 bases). Germline CDR1 is GTSNPN and CDR2 is SVGIG (reference sequence). Trimming took 0 bases from V and 4 from J, leaving 9 bases between them. This CDR3 is 13 amino acids long.

In its sample, this clonotype was seen many times. This sequence joins TRBV9 and TRBJ2-5; TRBD1 matches at 10 bases. This CDR3 comprises 14 residues. Germline CDR1 reads SGDLS; CDR2 reads YYNGEE. V shed 4 bases and J 5 bases; nucleotides not matched to a gene: 5. In nucleotides, the CDR3 is TGTGCCAGCAGCCCAGGACAGGGGGTGGAGACCCAGTACTTC. Amino acids: CASSPGQGVETQYF.

V gene TRBV15 combines with J gene TRBJ2-2; TRBD2 matches at 8 bases. CDR1 LNHNV and CDR2 YYDKDF come from the germline V gene (reference sequence). There are 17 residues in the CDR3. V trimming: 0 bases; J trimming: 5 bases; junction bases outside the gene matches: 8. CDR3 amino acids: CATSRDTAGVATGELFF. CDR3 bases: TGTGCCACCAGCAGAGATACAGCGGGAGTTGCTACCGGGGAGCTGTTTTTT.

The chain combines TRBV12-3 or TRBV12-4 with TRBJ1-1; 7 bases are shared with TRBD1. The CDR3 totals 14 residues. V trimming: 6 bases; J trimming: 1 base; junction bases outside the gene matches: 5. CDR3 coding DNA: TGTGCCAGCAGGGGGGGACAGTCGAACACTGAAGCTTTCTTT. It codes for CASRGGQSNTEAFF.

The chain links TRBV5-1 to TRBJ1-4, with 7 bases aligning to TRBD1. From germline, CDR1 is SGHRS and CDR2 YFSETQ. After removal of 4 bases from V and 7 bases from J, the junction contained 7 bases not matched to a gene. The CDR3 totals 14 residues. DNA for the CDR3: TGCGCCAGCAGCCCACAGGGGAGGAGTGAAAAACTGTTTTTT. Amino acid sequence: CASSPQGRSEKLFF.

Sample share makes this clonotype medium-sized. The V and J genes are TRBV30 and TRBJ2-7; D unclear. The CDR3 is made up of 13 amino acids. Germline lookup yields CDR1 GTSNPN and CDR2 SVGIG (reference sequence). With 3 bases removed from V and 2 bases from J, the gap between germline ends came to 11 bases. The CDR3 DNA sequence: TGTGCCTGGAGGCCCCGAAACACCTACGAGCAGTACTTC. Translation: CAWRPRNTYEQYF.

The chain employs TRBV6-1 and TRBJ1-2; no firm D call. CDR1 is MNHNS and CDR2 is SASEGT in the germline V gene. This CDR3 comprises 15 residues. Trimming shortened V by 1 base and J by 2 bases, and 11 bases separated the two germline ends. Here the CDR3 DNA reads TGTGCCAGCAGTGAAGGTGGTGCCATCAACTATGGCTACACCTTC. It encodes CASSEGGAINYGYTF.

This clonotype counts as medium-sized. The CDR3 sequence is CATSRDRVYGEQFF. For the CDR3, the DNA is TGTGCCACCAGCAGAGATAGGGTCTACGGTGAGCAGTTCTTC. The V and J genes are TRBV15 and TRBJ2-1; D gene unclear. There are 14 residues in the CDR3. CDR1 LNHNV and CDR2 YYDKDF come from the germline V gene (reference sequence). Trimming stripped 0 bases from V and 9 bases from J, with 12 bases between.

This clonotype has only one observation. A read error may be the cause here, since a much bigger clone is one base away. J is TRBJ2-7 and V is TRBV7-6; 11 bases fit TRBD2. Germline lookup yields CDR1 SGHVS and CDR2 FNYEAQ. The CDR3 consists of 19 residues. The CDR3 DNA follows: TGTGCCAGCAGCTCCTCCGTGACTAGCGGGGAATCAAGCTCCCACGAGCAGTACTTC. As protein: CASSSSVTSGESSSHEQYF.